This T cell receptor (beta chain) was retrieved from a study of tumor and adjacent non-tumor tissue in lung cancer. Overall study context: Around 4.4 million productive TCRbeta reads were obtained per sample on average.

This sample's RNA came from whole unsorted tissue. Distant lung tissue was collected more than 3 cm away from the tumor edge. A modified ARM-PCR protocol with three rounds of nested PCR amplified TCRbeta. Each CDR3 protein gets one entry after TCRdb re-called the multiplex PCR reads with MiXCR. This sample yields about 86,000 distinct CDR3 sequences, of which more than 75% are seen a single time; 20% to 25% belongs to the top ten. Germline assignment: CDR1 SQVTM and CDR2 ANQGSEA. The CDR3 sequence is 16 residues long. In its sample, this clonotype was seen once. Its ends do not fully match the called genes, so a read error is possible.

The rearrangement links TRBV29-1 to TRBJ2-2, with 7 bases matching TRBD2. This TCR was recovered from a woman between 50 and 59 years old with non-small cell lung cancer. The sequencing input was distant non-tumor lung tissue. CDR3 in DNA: TGCAGTGTGATGACTAGCAGGAGGGAAGGCACCGGGGAGCTCTTTTTT. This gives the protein CSVMTSRREGTGELFF.